This entry lists 2 T cell receptor beta chains sequenced from one sample in a study of shared clonotypes between healthy human individuals. Data came from immunoSEQ multiplex PCR; TCRdb stores just in-frame clones and leaves some out. This sample yields about 680,000 clones, of which more than 70% are seen a single time; less than 2% belongs to the top ten. Source material: memory CD4+ T cells sorted from blood. Subset meaning: CD45RA-negative fraction. The source of these receptors is a woman aged 25 to 45 in good health.

J is TRBJ2-1 and V is TRBV7-9, with D unclear. The CDR3 extends over 13 amino acids. Trimming left V 5 bases short and J 7 bases short, with 12 bases between. The germline V gene has CDR1 SEHNR and CDR2 FQNEAQ (reference sequence). DNA for the CDR3: TGTGCCAGCAGCAGGAGTTTCGAGAATGAGCAGTTCTTC. Protein: CASSRSFENEQFF.

The V and J genes are TRBV10-3 and TRBJ1-2; TRBD1 matches 7 bases. This CDR3 spans 11 amino acids. From germline, CDR1 is ENHRY and CDR2 SYGVKD. Trimming took 10 bases from V and 3 from J; bases not matched to a gene: 2. The DNA of the CDR3 is TGTGCCACCGGACAGGACTATGGCTACACCTTC. Residues: CATGQDYGYTF.